A selection of T cell receptor beta chains follows, all from one sample in a study of early T cells in non-severe SARS-CoV-2 infection. Via MiXCR, TCRdb re-called the 5' RACE reads, giving one row per CDR3 protein. Counted here are some 51,000 distinct CDR3 sequences, about 16% occurring once; the ten biggest clones make up less than 12%. Sequenced here: whole blood, sampled at baseline. Receptor source: an adult who was a healthcare worker with PCR-confirmed SARS-CoV-2 infection or an uninfected control (not recorded which). Both conserved end residues are part of each CDR3. The D gene is left open where the match is weak. Only part of the rows carry a size: once, few, many, or a class if the clone is expanded.

d_call	clone_size	v_call	j_call	cdr3_aa	cdr3_nt
TRBD2	few	TRBV12-3/TRBV12-4	TRBJ2-5	CASSIAGGQETQYF	TGTGCCAGCAGCATAGCGGGAGGGCAAGAGACCCAGTACTTC
TRBD2	many	TRBV7-2	TRBJ2-5	CASSLKAGGTLRETQYF	TGTGCCAGCAGCTTAAAAGCGGGAGGAACCCTTCGGGAGACCCAGTACTTC
TRBD1	few	TRBV3-1	TRBJ1-2	CASSPGQRGYTF	TGTGCCAGCAGCCCGGGACAGAGGGGCTACACCTTC
TRBD1	-	TRBV2	TRBJ1-1	CASSRQGNTEAFF	TGTGCCAGCAGTCGACAGGGGAACACTGAAGCTTTCTTT
-	few	TRBV5-1	TRBJ2-2	CASSLVVGTNTGELFF	TGCGCCAGCAGCTTGGTTGTGGGTACGAACACCGGGGAGCTGTTTTTT
-	-	TRBV11-3	TRBJ2-3	CASSLRLSTDTQYF	TGTGCCAGCAGCCTAAGACTGAGCACAGATACGCAGTATTTT
-	medium-sized	TRBV11-2	TRBJ2-6	CASSSEGAGANVLTF	TGTGCCAGCAGCTCAGAGGGGGCTGGGGCCAACGTCCTGACTTTC
TRBD1	few	TRBV5-1	TRBJ2-3	CASSLVGQSQDTQYF	TGCGCCAGCAGCTTGGTGGGACAGTCACAAGATACGCAGTATTTT
-	-	TRBV21-1	TRBJ2-3	CASSNRAGKGDTQYF	TGTGCCAGCAGCAACAGGGCAGGGAAGGGAGATACGCAGTATTTT
TRBD2	-	TRBV5-1	TRBJ2-7	CASSPGLAGATYYEQYF	TGCGCCAGCAGCCCGGGACTAGCGGGGGCAACGTACTACGAGCAGTACTTC
-	many	TRBV2	TRBJ1-6	CASSGDDSRTAPLHF	TGTGCCAGCAGTGGAGACGATTCAAGGACGGCACCCCTCCACTTT
-	many	TRBV7-6	TRBJ1-4	CASSPIYATNEKLFF	TGTGCCAGCAGCCCAATTTATGCAACTAATGAAAAACTGTTTTTT
-	few	TRBV11-2	TRBJ2-5	CASSLSTGETQYF	TGTGCCAGCAGCTTATCCACCGGAGAGACCCAGTACTTC
-	many	TRBV9	TRBJ1-4	CASSPGQTTNEKLFF	TGTGCCAGCAGCCCAGGACAGACAACTAATGAAAAACTGTTTTTT
TRBD1	few	TRBV5-1	TRBJ2-5	CASSLRQGGETQYF	TGCGCCAGCAGCTTGCGACAGGGGGGGGAGACCCAGTACTTC
-	-	TRBV7-6	TRBJ2-5	CASSPRGDGTQETQYF	TGTGCCAGCAGCCCCAGAGGAGACGGAACCCAAGAGACCCAGTACTTC
-	few	TRBV13	TRBJ1-1	CASSWPGQRGRNTEAFF	TGTGCCAGCAGCTGGCCGGGACAACGAGGAAGGAACACTGAAGCTTTCTTT
TRBD1	many	TRBV20-1	TRBJ2-5	CSGRDRVETQYF	TGCAGTGGCCGGGACAGGGTAGAGACCCAGTACTTC
-	few	TRBV19	TRBJ1-5	CASTVLPAKQGTNQPQHF	TGTGCCAGTACCGTTCTACCAGCAAAACAGGGTACCAATCAGCCCCAGCATTTT
TRBD2	many	TRBV11-2	TRBJ2-7	CASSRGEAGLEQYF	TGTGCCAGCAGCCGGGGGGAAGCAGGCCTCGAGCAGTACTTC
-	-	TRBV2	TRBJ2-7	CASSLTENEQYF	TGTGCCAGCAGCCTTACAGAGAACGAGCAGTACTTC
TRBD2	few	TRBV5-1	TRBJ2-5	CASSAFLPGGEETQYF	TGCGCCAGCAGCGCATTTCTTCCGGGAGGGGAAGAGACCCAGTACTTC
TRBD2	-	TRBV7-3	TRBJ2-2	CASSPRGLAGHTGELFF	TGTGCCAGCAGCCCCCGCGGACTAGCGGGACACACCGGGGAGCTGTTTTTT